The entry below gives a single T cell receptor beta chain sequence along with its context. The sample belongs to a study of cytomegalovirus exposure and HLA in healthy donors. Overall study: Researchers found that roughly 81% of almost 400 genotyped donors fell within the Caucasian-associated ancestry cluster.

Germline loops: CDR1 SGHVS, CDR2 FNYEAQ. The CDR3 is made up of 15 amino acids. V shed 5 bases, J shed 7 bases, and the junction held 11 bases outside the gene matches. In the PCR, 60 Vbeta and 13 Jbeta primers were used. The data were produced by immunoSEQ multiplex PCR, yet TCRdb's version contains in-frame clones alone and is incomplete. Here the sample spans fewer than 250,000 clones, around 83% being singletons. The chain couples TRBV7-6 to TRBJ2-1; TRBD2 aligns across 7 bases. The specimen sequenced was PBMCs. This clonotype originated in a man aged 40-49 years in good health and CMV-seropositive. Here the CDR3 DNA reads TGTGCCAGCAGCATTAGCGGGCTCCCGGGGAATGAGCAGTTCTTC. Amino acid sequence: CASSISGLPGNEQFF. Combining the CDR3 with reference TRBV7-6 and TRBJ2-1 gives the whole variable domain GAGVSQSPRYKVTKRGQDVALRCDPISGHVSLYWYRQALGQGPEFLTYFNYEAQQDKSGLPNDRFSAERPEGSISTLTIQRTEQRDSAMYRCASSISGLPGNEQFFGPGTRLTVL.